What follows is one T cell receptor (beta chain) and its context. Its antigen is not known. These data come from a study of post-analysis software for immune sequencing data. Study results and caveats: TRBV5-6, TRBV5-1 and TRBV20-1 were among a few TRBV segments more frequent in patients than controls.

Presence of unique molecular identifiers characterized the TCR beta cDNA libraries. TCRdb reprocessed the PCR reads with MiXCR, giving one entry per CDR3 protein. In the table there are roughly 800,000 distinct CDR3 sequences, roughly 29% of which are singletons. V gave up 1 base and J gave up 3 bases; unmatched junction bases: 10. The CDR3 length is 17 residues. CDR1 and CDR2 (germline): SGHDT, YYEEEE. The TCR sequence derives from a girl aged 5-17 years with multiple sclerosis. The V call is TRBV5-6, the J call TRBJ2-3; 8 positions agree with TRBD1. Sequencing was carried out using blood. The DNA of the CDR3 is TGTGCCAGCAGCTTGCTCGGTACAGGGGGTGATACAGATACGCAGTATTTT. Translated: CASSLLGTGGDTDTQYF.